Sequencing of this T cell receptor (beta chain) was carried out in a study of blood T cell repertoires in COVID-19. How the authors handled the data: Cell counts per sample came from amplifying reference gene primers. Assay: immunoSEQ multiplex PCR; the TCRdb copy retains only in-frame clones and omits some. V and J calls and clone size follow that table, whereas D and trimming were derived from the DNA. The data show some 210,000 clones, with around four fifths seen just once and about 20% held by the top ten. CDR1 is SNHLY, CDR2 FYNNEI, per germline. There are 13 residues in the CDR3. The V and J ends lost 8 bases and 3 bases respectively, with 13 bases between them.

This sequence was found in a human donor in a cohort sampled during active COVID-19. This rearrangement joins TRBV2 to TRBJ2-5, with D hard to call. Sequencing used peripheral blood. The CDR3 reads CASGWAVEETQYF. In nucleotides, the CDR3 is TGTGCCAGCGGGTGGGCAGTAGAAGAGACCCAGTACTTC.